The 19 T cell receptor beta chains below were found in one sample sequenced in a study of cytomegalovirus exposure and HLA in healthy donors. Both 60 Vbeta primers and 13 Jbeta primers went into the PCR. Profiled with immunoSEQ multiplex PCR; TCRdb holds only in-frame clones, not every one. The data show 200,000 to 250,000 clones, over 65% seen once. Input material: PBMCs. The receptors were sampled from a human donor in good health.

The chain has TRBV10-3 and TRBJ2-5, with 7 positions matching TRBD2. After removal of 0 bases from V and 3 bases from J, the junction contained 4 bases not matched to a gene. The CDR3 length is 15 residues. CDR1 ENHRY and CDR2 SYGVKD come from the germline V gene. CDR3 amino acids: CAISESAGREETQYF. CDR3 nucleotides: TGTGCCATCAGTGAGTCCGCAGGGAGGGAAGAGACCCAGTACTTC.

The J gene is TRBJ1-5, the V gene TRBV6-1; 8 positions agree with TRBD1. J gave up 6 bases and V 4 bases, and 8 bases lay outside the gene matches. The germline CDR1 and CDR2 sequences are MNHNS and SASEGT. The CDR3 length is 15 residues. Here the CDR3 reads CASSGGDRTGQPQHF. The CDR3 DNA reads as TGTGCCAGCAGTGGGGGGGACAGGACGGGTCAGCCCCAGCATTTT.

V usage is TRBV7-6 and J usage is TRBJ1-3, with D possibly being TRBD1 (5 bases). The germline CDR1 and CDR2 sequences are SGHVS and FNYEAQ. Trimming pared 3 bases from V and 9 bases from J, leaving 24 bases between. The length of the CDR3 is 17 residues. The CDR3 loop reads CASSLPGSGTAGGTIYF. The CDR3, as DNA: TGTGCCAGCAGCTTGCCCGGGTCCGGGACGGCCGGGGGCACCATATATTTT.

Of note for this clone: The junction differs from germline at one of its ends, possibly a read error. The chain is built from TRBV7-9 and TRBJ2-5, with TRBD1 matching 9 bases. The CDR3 has 16 residues. Per germline, CDR1 SEHNR and CDR2 FQNEAQ (reference sequence). The CDR3 bases are TGTTCCAGCAGCTTAGGCGTGGTGGGACAGGGAGAGACCCAGTACTTC. Residues: CSSSLGVVGQGETQYF. Filled out from reference TRBV7-9 and TRBJ2-5, the complete variable domain reads DTGVSQNPRHKITKRGQNVTFRCDPISEHNRLYWYRQTLGQGPEFLTYFQNEAQLEKSRLLSDRFSAERPKGSFSTLEIQRTEQGDSAMYLCSSSLGVVGQGETQYFGPGTRLLVL.

This clone was picked up one time. The rearrangement joins TRBV6-5 to TRBJ1-1; TRBD1 matches 8 bases. Looked up from germline, CDR1 is MNHEY and CDR2 is SVGAGI. With 5 bases clipped from V and 5 bases from J, the junction kept 10 bases outside the gene matches. The CDR3 contains 15 residues. CDR3 in amino acids: CASSRKNRGTTEAFF. The DNA for the CDR3 is TGTGCCAGCAGTAGAAAGAACAGGGGGACGACTGAAGCTTTCTTT.

This clone has just a few counts. The V call is TRBV4-3, the J call TRBJ1-3, with no clear D. In germline, CDR1 is LGHNA, CDR2 YSLEER. Trimming took off 0 bases at V and 3 bases at J, with 12 bases between the two ends. The CDR3 length is 16 residues. This chain's CDR3 is CASSQDLVRLGNTIYF. CDR3 sequence (DNA): TGCGCCAGCAGCCAAGATCTTGTACGACTTGGAAACACCATATATTTT.

The chain has TRBV14 and TRBJ2-7; D possibly corresponds to TRBD1 (5 bases). Germline V gives CDR1 SGHDN, CDR2 FVKESK. Between the trimmed V and J ends, which lost 5 bases and 0 bases, there was a span of 11 bases. The CDR3 consists of 14 residues. This CDR3 is CASSERQRSYEQYF. The DNA of the CDR3 is TGTGCCAGCAGCGAGCGACAGCGCTCCTACGAGCAGTACTTC. Based on the CDR3 plus reference TRBV14 and TRBJ2-7, the full variable domain is EAGVTQFPSHSVIEKGQTVTLRCDPISGHDNLYWYRRVMGKEIKFLLHFVKESKQDESGMPNNRFLAERTGGTYSTLKVQPAELEDSGVYFCASSERQRSYEQYFGPGTRLTVT.

This clone was observed a few times. The chain is built from TRBV4-1 and TRBJ2-1; 10 positions match TRBD2. CDR1 MGHRA and CDR2 YSYEKL come from the germline V gene. V was pared by 4 bases and J by 4 bases, with 4 bases of the junction left unmatched. CDR3 length: 15 residues. The CDR3 DNA follows: TGCGCCAGCAGCCCTTCACTAGCGGGATACAATGAGCAGTTCTTC. It translates to CASSPSLAGYNEQFF.

This chain links TRBV12-5 with TRBJ2-1; TRBD1 matches 7 bases. Trimming took 0 bases from V and 5 from J; bases not matched to a gene: 31. The CDR3 is 24 residues long. Germline CDR1 reads LGHNT; CDR2 reads FRNRAP. CDR3 protein: CASGLVFSDWGTALRTQGNNEQFF. The CDR3 DNA is TGTGCTAGTGGTTTGGTATTCTCGGATTGGGGGACAGCGCTCCGAACACAAGGAAACAATGAGCAGTTCTTC.

The CDR3 nucleotides are TGCAGCGTGGGGTGGACAGCGTACCAAGAGACCCAGTACTTC. This encodes CSVGWTAYQETQYF. J is TRBJ2-5 and V is TRBV29-1; D might be TRBD1 (6 bases). Germline loops: CDR1 SQVTM, CDR2 ANQGSEA. The V end lost 6 bases, the J end lost 0 bases, and 14 bases lay between the germline ends. CDR3 length: 14 residues. Drawing the rest from reference TRBV29-1 and TRBJ2-5, the complete variable domain is SAVISQKPSRDICQRGTSLTIQCQVDSQVTMMFWYRQQPGQSLTLIATANQGSEATYESGFVIDKFPISRPNLTFSTLTVSNMSPEDSSIYLCSVGWTAYQETQYFGPGTRLLVL.

The chain combines TRBV5-1 with TRBJ2-5; tentative D call: TRBD2 (6 bases). The germline V gene has CDR1 SGHRS and CDR2 YFSETQ. There are 15 residues in the CDR3. The V and J ends lost 7 bases and 1 base respectively, with 17 bases between them. CDR3 in amino acids: CASGGEGASQETQYF. In DNA form, the CDR3 reads TGCGCCAGCGGAGGGGAAGGGGCCAGCCAAGAGACCCAGTACTTC.

The V gene is TRBV4-1, the J gene TRBJ1-1; D unresolved. The CDR3 contains 12 residues. V was shortened by 0 bases and J by 7 bases, with 6 bases between the two germline ends. From germline, CDR1 is MGHRA and CDR2 YSYEKL. The CDR3 is CASSQEPGEAFF. CDR3 in DNA: TGCGCCAGCAGCCAAGAACCGGGTGAAGCTTTCTTT.

This rearrangement joins TRBV19 to TRBJ2-7, with TRBD2 identical over 8 bases. Germline CDR1 LNHDA, CDR2 SQIVND (reference sequence). The V segment lost 3 bases and the J segment 4 bases; nucleotides outside the gene matches: 8. CDR3 length equals 15 residues. Here the CDR3 DNA reads TGTGCCAGTAGTATCTCCTCCGGGGGGGCTTACGAGCAGTACTTC. Encoded protein: CASSISSGGAYEQYF.

The V call is TRBV7-9, the J call TRBJ1-4; D unclear. V lost 3 bases to trimming and J lost 0 bases, with 8 bases between them. Germline V gene sequence: CDR1 SEHNR, CDR2 FQNEAQ (reference sequence). The CDR3 runs to 15 residues. The CDR3, as DNA: TGTGCCAGCAGCTTGCGGGGAGCAACTAATGAAAAACTGTTTTTT. Translation gives CASSLRGATNEKLFF.

This CDR3 reads CASTYSNQPQHF. The CDR3 DNA follows: TGTGCCAGCACCTATAGCAATCAGCCCCAGCATTTT. The chain combines TRBV28 with TRBJ1-5; unclear D gene. CDR1 is MDHEN, CDR2 SYDVKM, per germline. The CDR3 loop spans 12 amino acids. V lost 7 bases and J 0 bases, leaving 4 bases between the germline ends.

J is TRBJ1-4 and V is TRBV27; 9 bases line up with TRBD1. The trim removed 5 bases at V and 7 bases at J, leaving 2 bases unmatched. The CDR3 loop spans 13 amino acids. Germline V gene sequence: CDR1 MNHEY, CDR2 SMNVEV (reference sequence). The CDR3 nucleotides read TGTGCCAGCAGTACAGGGGGCATTGAAAAACTGTTTTTT. Translation: CASSTGGIEKLFF.

The V call is TRBV5-1, the J call TRBJ2-5; D possibly corresponds to TRBD1 (6 bases). The CDR3 is made up of 14 amino acids. Trimming left V 4 bases short and J 7 bases short, with 17 bases between. The germline V gene has CDR1 SGHRS and CDR2 YFSETQ. The CDR3 here is CASSRAGEPGTQYF. The CDR3 bases are TGCGCCAGCAGCCGAGCAGGGGAACCGGGGACCCAGTACTTC.

The rearrangement joins TRBV7-8 to TRBJ2-5, with D tentatively TRBD1 (5 bases). V was pared by 4 bases and J by 4 bases, with 13 bases between. This CDR3 has 14 residues. CDR1 and CDR2 (germline): SGHVS, FQNEAQ. In DNA form, the CDR3 reads TGTGCCAGCAGCTCACGGATAGGGGTAGAGACCCAGTACTTC. Its protein product is CASSSRIGVETQYF.

Note on this clone: At one end the junction does not follow the germline gene, possibly because of a read error. V usage is TRBV10-3 and J usage is TRBJ2-7; D tentatively reads TRBD1 or TRBD2 (7 bases each). Germline V gene lookup returns CDR1 ENHRY and CDR2 SYGVKD. The CDR3 is 16 amino acids. As DNA, the CDR3 is TGTGCCGTCAGGGGGGGGGAGTCCCCTCTAGAGGAGGAGCAGTACTTC. Translating it yields CAVRGGESPLEEEQYF.